This entry describes one T cell receptor (beta chain). Generated by immunoSEQ multiplex PCR, the TCRdb table keeps only in-frame clones and is missing some. The sample lists roughly 70,000 clones, approximately 90% seen once, with approximately 3.4% in the top ten. The CDR3 length is 13 residues. After removal of 8 bases from V and 5 bases from J, the junction contained 4 bases not matched to a gene. CDR1 is MRHNA, CDR2 SNTAGT, per germline. The data were obtained in a study of T cell changes during pregnancy in multiple sclerosis. The specimen was peripheral blood, collected before pregnancy. The rearrangement links TRBV6-4 to TRBJ2-2, with 8 positions matching TRBD2. This sequence originates from a female donor with multiple sclerosis, enrolled in a pregnancy study. Written as DNA, the CDR3 is TGTGCCAGCTCGAGCGGGAGAACCGGGGAGCTGTTTTTT. This translates into CASSSGRTGELFF.